This T cell receptor (beta chain) was sequenced in a study of blood T cell repertoires in COVID-19. Study details: Material from acute and convalescent COVID-19 was sourced from the United States, Italy and Spain. Sources were T cells, B-cell-depleted T cells, or PBMCs; the material itself was cDNA or gDNA.

The CDR3 consists of 17 residues. The V gene's germline CDR1 is SQVTM and CDR2 ANQGSEA. Points on this clone: Germline and junction disagree at one end, which may indicate a read error.

Authors' methods: The authors estimated nucleated cell counts from reference gene primer amplification. The protocol was immunoSEQ multiplex PCR, while the TCRdb copy is restricted to in-frame clones and leaves out a portion. That table supplies the V and J calls and clone size; D and trimming were determined from the DNA. The data show 350,000 to 400,000 clones, around 89% seen once. In Seattle, patients joined the study during active infection and were tracked longitudinally. The sequence derives from a woman in her 30s with COVID-19, enrolled during active disease. V is TRBV29-1 and J is TRBJ2-5; 7 bases agree with TRBD1. Sequencing was carried out using peripheral blood. The CDR3 DNA reads as TGCAGCGTAGAAGCAACTGAAGGGGGCCCGTACCAAGAGACCCAGTACTTC. Its translation is CSVEATEGGPYQETQYF.